The clone carrying this T cell receptor (beta chain) was counted a few times. Time point noted: pre-sensitization, week 0. Stated treatment: therapeutic diphenylcyclopropenone sensitization with weekly scalp DPC. Only after blood had been drawn was each patch test applied. The CDR3 totals 16 residues. Trimming stripped 3 bases from V and 1 base from J, with 15 bases between. Unique molecular identifiers were attached to individual cDNA molecules within the library. TCRdb re-called the RACE reads through MiXCR, storing one row per CDR3 protein. The table shows a few hundred thousand distinct CDR3 sequences, with over 7.5% occurring only once. This specimen belongs to a study of human T cells and chemical hapten exposure. The wider study: Investigators sensitized around 2 cm by around 2 cm of upper inner arm skin with 2% DPC. Patch tests containing 0.01% DPC, applied to the upper back, were read at 6 days.

The sample here was whole blood, taken in connection with sensitization to the hapten diphenylcyclopropenone (DPC). This TCR derives from a man aged 18-30 years with alopecia areata. Some clones in this sample may be carry-over from other donors' samples. The gene calls are TRBV12-3 or TRBV12-4 and TRBJ1-1; D gene unclear. The CDR3: CASSFSQFVSNTEAFF. The CDR3 DNA reads TGTGCCAGCAGTTTTAGTCAGTTCGTATCGAACACTGAAGCTTTCTTT.